Given below is one T cell receptor (beta chain) in context. This clone was counted between two and nine times. Its recognized antigen is unknown. The record has no base qualities; no much larger clone is one base away. This record belongs to a study of vaccination effects on CD4 cells after COVID-19 (dated by TCRdb to between 2021 and 2024). Background on the whole study: Post-vaccine samples across the study were collected a median of 72 days after the second dose, with a range of 14 to 241. SARS-CoV-2 spike-specific CD4+ TCR repertoires from before and after mRNA vaccination were compared in COVID-19 convalescent patients and in infection-naive vaccine recipients. A total of ten to eleven COVID-19 convalescent patients and a few SARS-CoV-2-naive healthy vaccine recipients were included in the full study. The Oncomine TCR Beta short-read assay on an Illumina iSeq 100 was used to sequence cultures from other donors in the study.

The library was built by means of the immunoSEQ multiplex PCR assay. DNA from the cultured, isolated CD4+ T cells was subjected to TCR beta CDR3 sequencing. The authors' analysis ran thus. The analysis removed non-productive TCR sequences, trimmed reads to the CDR3 region, and retained only CDR3s that were 7 or more amino acids long. Antigen-specific clonotypes were identified using the MANAFEST web app by comparison of expansion in peptide wells against reference cultures. Positive clones required FDR<0.05 expansion versus reference and all other wells, odds ratio above 5, and frequency above 0.1% in two replicate wells. Clonotypes significantly expanded in SARS-CoV-2 spike wells and in at least one common cold coronavirus spike condition were defined as cross-reactive. CDR3 similarity was assessed by Levenshtein distance using the stringdist R package, and unrooted trees were constructed with ape in R 3.6.1. Held by TCRdb, this immuneACCESS table contains in-frame sequences only and omits some clones. Under half of the omission traces to an unresolved V gene where checked; the cause of the rest is unknown. The DNA gave D and trimming, while V, J and clone size come from that table. The sample profile shows 28,000 or so clones; about four fifths of them were found once. The ten largest clones take up roughly 1.4% of the sample.

To identify antigen-specific CD4+ T cell clonotypes by their expansion, the ViraFEST assay first stimulated PBMC with viral peptide pools and then applied TCR sequencing. After approximately eleven days of culture, CD4+ T cells were isolated with the EasySep CD4+ T cell isolation kit. Two doses of either the BNT162b2 or the mRNA-1273 mRNA SARS-CoV-2 vaccine were administered to participants. The absence of prior SARS-CoV-2 infection in healthy vaccine recipients was confirmed by negative nucleocapsid antibodies before and after vaccination. Approximately 2.1 million PBMC per well were cultured in IMDM with about 5.4% human AB serum, around 10 IU/ml IL-2 and gentamicin, plus 10 ug/ml peptides. On days 3 and 7, half of the culture medium was replaced with fresh IL-2-containing medium. Unless noted otherwise, every peptide stimulation condition was cultured in triplicate wells. PBMC were separated from whole blood using Ficoll-Paque Plus gradient centrifugation and were then either cryopreserved at -140C or used fresh. Overlapping peptide pools spanned the spike proteins of SARS-CoV-2 and the common cold coronaviruses HCoV-NL63, HCoV-OC43 and HCoV-229E. The QIAamp micro DNA kit was used to extract genomic DNA from the cultured CD4+ T cells.

Reading the germline V gene gives CDR1 KGHDR and CDR2 SFDVKD. From cysteine to phenylalanine, the CDR3 is 15 amino acids long. The read is trimmed to its CDR3 DNA, 45 bases read in frame from base 1. Trimming removed 2 bases from V and 7 bases from J; the gene matches leave 4 bases unexplained. General conclusions and limits of the study: At late post-vaccination timepoints, both infection-induced and vaccine-induced clones showed marked clonal contraction, consistent with waning T cell responses. In healthy vaccine recipients, vaccine-induced clones were almost all SARS-CoV-2 mono-reactive, with only 1 of 255 being cross-reactive with common cold coronaviruses. The study was limited by a small number of convalescent patients and lacked early post-infection timepoints.

The material sequenced was CD4+ T cells from PBMCs cultured with HCoV-NL63 spike peptides, taken after COVID-19 vaccination. The sample's cell subset or site label is to be understood as: HCoV-NL63 spike overlapping peptide pool stimulation. The rearrangement joined TRBV24-1 to TRBJ1-6; TRBD1 lines up with 7 middle nucleotides. The sequence derives from a human donor who received a COVID-19 vaccine. Some clones in this sample may be carry-over from other donors' samples. The DNA sequence is as follows: TGTGCCACCAGTGATTCCGGGACAGTCAATTCACCCCTCCACTTT. Translated, this is CATSDSGTVNSPLHF.